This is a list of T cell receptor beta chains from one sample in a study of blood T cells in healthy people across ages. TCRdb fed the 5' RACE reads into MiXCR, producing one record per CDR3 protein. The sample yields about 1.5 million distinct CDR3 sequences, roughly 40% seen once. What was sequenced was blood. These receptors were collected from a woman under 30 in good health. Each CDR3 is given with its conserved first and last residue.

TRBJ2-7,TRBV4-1,CARSQQDRDSSYEQYF
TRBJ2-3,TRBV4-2,CASSQEPGLAGAADTQYF
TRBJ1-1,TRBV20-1,CSTMGAGNTEAFF
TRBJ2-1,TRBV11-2,CASTTGLGDLEQFF
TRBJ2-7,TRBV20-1,CGAGGLSYEQYF
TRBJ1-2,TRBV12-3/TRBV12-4,CASSRDRDAGYTF
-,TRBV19,CASSIGTSVYYEQYF
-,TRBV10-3,CAISRRGSDNEQYF
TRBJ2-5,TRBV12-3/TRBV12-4,CASSSLAGEGVTQYF
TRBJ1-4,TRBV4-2,CASSQEGTWPNEKLFF
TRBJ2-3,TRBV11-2,CASSPEGWGLADTQYF
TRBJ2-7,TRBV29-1,CSVEGLGTSYEQYF
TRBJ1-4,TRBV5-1,CASSPLQGSGGYEKLFF
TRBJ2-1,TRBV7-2,CASSLLASPEQFF
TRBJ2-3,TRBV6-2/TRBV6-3,CASTKGGRRTDTQYF
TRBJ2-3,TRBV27,CASSFPGALTDTQYF
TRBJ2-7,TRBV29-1,CSVVLFSRSYNEQYF
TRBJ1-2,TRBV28,CASDPGGAGYGYTF
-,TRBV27,CASSSAGRVETQYF
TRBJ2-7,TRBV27,CASSFRMSYEQYF
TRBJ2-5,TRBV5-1,CASSLGQFQETQYF
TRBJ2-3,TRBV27,CASSLSSLTDTQYF
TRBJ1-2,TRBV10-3,CAISVDRTTTNYGYTF
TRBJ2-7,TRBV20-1,CSALAGAPSEQYF
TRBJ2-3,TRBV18,CASSPQQSFSDTQYF
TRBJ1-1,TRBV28,CAATPGPYTEAFF
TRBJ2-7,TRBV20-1,CSATGQIYEQYF
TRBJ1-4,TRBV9,CASSVAGGINEKLFF
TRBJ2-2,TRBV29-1,CSVEGGSTRLFF
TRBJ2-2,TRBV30,CAWSLSATTGELFF
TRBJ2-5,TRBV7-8,CASSLGPLQGSGKETQYF
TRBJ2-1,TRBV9,CASSLTEAEQFF
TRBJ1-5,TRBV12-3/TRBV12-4,CASSPTGGGDQPQHF
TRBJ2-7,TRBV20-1,CSARDRAGTSYEQYF
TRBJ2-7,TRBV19,CASSIGPDRYEQYF
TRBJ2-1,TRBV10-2,CASRPGLATNEQFF
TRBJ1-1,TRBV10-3,CAIRVTGTMNTEAFF
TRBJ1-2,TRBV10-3,CAISEGEPYGYTF
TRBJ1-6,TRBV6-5,CASRTDRGGSPLHF
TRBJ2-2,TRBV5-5,CASSEVTGDTGELFF
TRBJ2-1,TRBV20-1,CSASGTSGGVSYNEQFF
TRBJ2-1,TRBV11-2,CASSPAGELTYNEQFF
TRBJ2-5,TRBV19,CASSDRVGQETQYF
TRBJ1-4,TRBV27,CTSSAYRDSEKLFF
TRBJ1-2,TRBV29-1,CSVEEGRVLGGYTF
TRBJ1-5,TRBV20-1,CSSTGGDQPQHF
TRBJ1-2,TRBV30,CAWVLGDLFYGYTF
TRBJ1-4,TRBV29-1,CSVWAGDEKLFF
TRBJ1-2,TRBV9,CASSLYESSYGYTF
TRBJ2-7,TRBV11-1,CASSLAGKYEQYF
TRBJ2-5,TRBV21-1,CASSKVRDPLPQETQYF
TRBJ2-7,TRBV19,CASSDRGPAVLYF
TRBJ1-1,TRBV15,CATSRGGTLGPEAFF
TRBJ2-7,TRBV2,CASRTGPDYSYEQYF
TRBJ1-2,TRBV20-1,CSARPTGAGYTF
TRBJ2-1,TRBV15,CATSRPELAQEQFF
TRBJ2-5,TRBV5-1,CASSLGRGLSQETQYF
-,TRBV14,CASSLGLAGGGEQYF
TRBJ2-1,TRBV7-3,CASSRAGTYNEQFF